A selection of T cell receptor beta chains follows, all from one sample in a study of blood T cell repertoires in COVID-19. TCRdb's table, derived via immunoSEQ multiplex PCR, lists solely in-frame clones and lacks some. This sample has about 160,000 clones, with roughly 80% found just once. The sequenced sample was peripheral blood. All receptors derive from an older man with acute or convalescent COVID-19. Each CDR3 is given with its conserved first and last residue. D genes are given only for firm matches. Some rows have no size entry. The others give once, few or many, or a class for an expanded clone.

abundance	v_gene	j_gene	d_gene	CDR3aa	CDR3nt
NA	TRBV29-1	TRBJ1-5	NA	CSVGARDQPQHF	TGCAGCGTGGGGGCCCGGGATCAGCCCCAGCATTTT
few	TRBV27	TRBJ1-4	TRBD1	CASSFFGTGDEKLFF	TGTGCCAGCAGTTTCTTTGGGACAGGGGATGAAAAACTGTTTTTT
NA	TRBV7-3	TRBJ2-1	TRBD1	CASSRGQGNEQFF	TGTGCCAGCAGCCGGGGACAGGGGAATGAGCAGTTCTTC
NA	TRBV5-4	TRBJ2-5	NA	CASSFYGGHLGETQYF	TGTGCCAGCAGCTTCTATGGTGGACATTTGGGAGAGACCCAGTACTTC
once	TRBV2	TRBJ2-4	TRBD2	CASSEGEGF	TGTGCCAGCAGTGAAGGGGAGGGTTTC
few	TRBV7-9	TRBJ1-2	TRBD1	CASSSTGLGYTF	TGTGCCAGCAGCTCGACAGGGCTTGGCTACACCTTC
NA	TRBV29-1	TRBJ1-1	NA	CSASRGGRSTEAFF	TGCAGCGCCTCGAGGGGGGGCAGGAGCACTGAAGCTTTCTTT
NA	TRBV4-2	TRBJ1-2	NA	CASSQDVGQKVYGYTF	TGTGCCAGCAGCCAAGATGTTGGACAGAAGGTCTATGGCTACACCTTC
NA	TRBV10-1	TRBJ1-1	NA	CASSESGRGSTEAFF	TGCGCCAGCAGTGAGTCGGGCAGGGGTAGCACTGAAGCTTTCTTT
NA	TRBV30	TRBJ1-6	TRBD1	CAWTTGTGASPLHF	TGTGCCTGGACGACCGGGACAGGGGCCTCACCCCTCCACTTT
NA	TRBV7-9	TRBJ2-3	NA	CAHPREGTDTQYF	TGTGCCCACCCCAGGGAAGGCACAGATACGCAGTATTTT
NA	TRBV12-3/TRBV12-4	TRBJ1-1	NA	CASSFSSTEAFF	TGTGCCAGCAGTTTTTCTAGCACTGAAGCTTTCTTT
NA	TRBV9	TRBJ2-3	TRBD2	CASSVVAGGSTDTQYF	TGTGCCAGCAGCGTAGTAGCGGGAGGGAGCACAGATACGCAGTATTTT
NA	TRBV23-1	TRBJ1-1	NA	CASIRNTEAFF	TGCGCCAGCATCAGGAACACTGAAGCTTTCTTT
NA	TRBV12-5	TRBJ1-1	NA	CASGLFPGNTEAFF	TGTGCTAGTGGTTTATTCCCCGGGAACACTGAAGCTTTCTTT
NA	TRBV5-4	TRBJ2-5	NA	CASSWVGGAQVTQYF	TGTGCCAGCAGCTGGGTGGGGGGGGCGCAGGTCACCCAGTACTTC
NA	TRBV15	TRBJ1-5	TRBD1	CATSRDKPGQLDPPQHF	TGTGCCACCAGCAGAGATAAACCGGGACAGCTCGATCCGCCCCAGCATTTT
NA	TRBV28	TRBJ2-7	TRBD2	CASSRTSGNYEQYF	TGTGCCAGCAGCAGGACTAGCGGGAATTACGAGCAGTACTTC